This entry is about one T cell receptor (beta chain). As yet, its antigen is unknown. This sample is part of a study of cytomegalovirus exposure and HLA in healthy donors. Whole-study context: Falling in the Caucasian-associated ancestry cluster were 80% to 90% of under 450 genotyped donors. Broader study findings: When analyzed later, a missense DCLRE1C variant was found to be linked to TCR beta V- and J-gene trimming.

Germline lookup yields CDR1 MNHNS and CDR2 SASEGT. The CDR3 extends over 13 amino acids. The V and J ends lost 8 bases and 14 bases, in that order; junction bases with no gene match: 16. PCR primers comprised 60 Vbeta and 13 Jbeta primers. The method was immunoSEQ multiplex PCR; TCRdb's version includes in-frame clones alone and lacks a portion of them. The sample holds 150,000 or so clones, around 82% seen once. This rearrangement joins TRBV6-1 to TRBJ1-2; 8 positions match TRBD1. The sequence came from a man between 50 and 59 years old in good health and CMV-seronegative. Specimen: PBMCs. The CDR3 DNA is TGTGCCAGCGCAGGACAGGGTCTCCTGGTGGGTACCTTC. Translated: CASAGQGLLVGTF.